In this sample, the clone carrying this TCR beta chain turned up a few times. Its antigen is as yet unknown. Autoimmune disease history or systemic immunosuppression excluded patients. The record originates from a study of OX40 agonist ivuxolimab in advanced cancers. Turning to the study itself: Three patients, one with hepatocellular carcinoma and two with cutaneous melanoma, responded partially.

General study points: Some patients who did not respond also had low normalized T-cell clonal expansion.

Libraries were prepared by immunoSEQ multiplex PCR; TCRdb keeps only in-frame clonotypes and omits some of them. Of about 22,000 clones listed, around nine tenths were seen once; the top ten hold 34%. CDR1 and CDR2 from the germline V gene are SNHLY and FYNNEI. Losses at the gene ends were 6 bases for V and 6 bases for J; bases not matched to a gene: 9. This CDR3 has 14 amino acids. This specimen consisted of CD4+ or CD8+ T cells sorted from blood, obtained in a trial of the OX40 agonist ivuxolimab. The chain joins TRBV2 to TRBJ2-7; 9 bases line up with TRBD2. The origin of this receptor is an adult with an advanced solid tumor such as melanoma, head and neck, liver or kidney cancer. The CDR3 spells CASRVAGATFEQYF. In nucleotides, the CDR3 is TGTGCCAGCAGGGTAGCGGGAGCGACCTTCGAGCAGTACTTC.